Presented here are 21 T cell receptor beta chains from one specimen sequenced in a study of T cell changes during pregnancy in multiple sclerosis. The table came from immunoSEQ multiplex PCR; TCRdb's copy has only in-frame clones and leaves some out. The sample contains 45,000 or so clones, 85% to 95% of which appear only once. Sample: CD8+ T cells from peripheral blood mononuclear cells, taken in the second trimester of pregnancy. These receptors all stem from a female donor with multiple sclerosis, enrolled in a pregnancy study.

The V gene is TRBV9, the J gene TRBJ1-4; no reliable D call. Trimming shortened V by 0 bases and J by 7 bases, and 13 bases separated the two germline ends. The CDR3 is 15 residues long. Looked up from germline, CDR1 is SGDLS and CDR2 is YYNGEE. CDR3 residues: CASSVVVGGSEKLFF. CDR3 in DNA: TGTGCCAGCAGCGTAGTGGTAGGAGGGAGTGAAAAACTGTTTTTT.

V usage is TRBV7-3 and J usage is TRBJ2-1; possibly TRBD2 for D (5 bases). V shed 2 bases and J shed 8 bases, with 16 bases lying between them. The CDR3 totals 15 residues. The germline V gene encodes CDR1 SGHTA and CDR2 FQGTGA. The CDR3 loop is CASSLPVAGRDEQFF. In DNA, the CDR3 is TGTGCCAGCAGCTTACCGGTAGCTGGGCGGGATGAGCAGTTCTTC.

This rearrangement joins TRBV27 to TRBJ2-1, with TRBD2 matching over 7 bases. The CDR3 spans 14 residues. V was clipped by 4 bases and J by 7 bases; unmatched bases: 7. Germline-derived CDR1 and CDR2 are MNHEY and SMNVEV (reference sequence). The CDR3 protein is CASSSGGLRNEQFF. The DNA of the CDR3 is TGTGCCAGCAGTTCGGGGGGATTGAGGAATGAGCAGTTCTTC.

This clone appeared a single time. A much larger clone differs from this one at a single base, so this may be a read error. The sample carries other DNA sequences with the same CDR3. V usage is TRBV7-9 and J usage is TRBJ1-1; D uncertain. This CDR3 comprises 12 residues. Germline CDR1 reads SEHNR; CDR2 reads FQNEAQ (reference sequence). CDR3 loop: CASGRENTEAFF. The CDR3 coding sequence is TGTGCCAGCGGTCGGGAGAACACCGAAGCTTTCTTT.

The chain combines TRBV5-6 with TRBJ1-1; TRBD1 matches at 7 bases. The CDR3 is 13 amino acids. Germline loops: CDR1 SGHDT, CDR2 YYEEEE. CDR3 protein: CATRTGQNTEAFF. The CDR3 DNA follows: TGTGCGACAAGGACAGGCCAGAACACTGAAGCTTTCTTT.

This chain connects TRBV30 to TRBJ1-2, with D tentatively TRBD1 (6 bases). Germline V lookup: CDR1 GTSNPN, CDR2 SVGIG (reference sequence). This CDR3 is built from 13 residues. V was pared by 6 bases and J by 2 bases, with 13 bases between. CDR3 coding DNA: TGTGCCTGTACCACAGGGTTAAACTATGGCTACACCTTC. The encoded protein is CACTTGLNYGYTF.

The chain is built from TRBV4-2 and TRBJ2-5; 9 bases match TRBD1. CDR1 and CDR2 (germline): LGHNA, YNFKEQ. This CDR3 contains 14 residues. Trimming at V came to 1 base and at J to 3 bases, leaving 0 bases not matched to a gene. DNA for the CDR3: TGTGCCAGCAGCCAAGGGGACAGGGAAGAGACCCAGTACTTC. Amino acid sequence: CASSQGDREETQYF.

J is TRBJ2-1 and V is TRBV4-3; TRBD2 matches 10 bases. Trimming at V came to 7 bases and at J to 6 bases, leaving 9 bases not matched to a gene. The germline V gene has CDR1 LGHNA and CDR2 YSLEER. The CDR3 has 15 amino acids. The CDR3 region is CASTLQRGGINEQFF. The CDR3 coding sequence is TGCGCCAGCACGCTACAGCGGGGGGGGATCAATGAGCAGTTCTTC.

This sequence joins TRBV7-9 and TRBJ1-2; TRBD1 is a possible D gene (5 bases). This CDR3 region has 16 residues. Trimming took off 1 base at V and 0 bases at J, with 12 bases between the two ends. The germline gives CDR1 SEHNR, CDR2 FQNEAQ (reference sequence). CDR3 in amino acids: CASSLDGAWPNYGYTF. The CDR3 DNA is TGTGCCAGCAGCTTAGATGGGGCCTGGCCTAACTATGGCTACACCTTC.

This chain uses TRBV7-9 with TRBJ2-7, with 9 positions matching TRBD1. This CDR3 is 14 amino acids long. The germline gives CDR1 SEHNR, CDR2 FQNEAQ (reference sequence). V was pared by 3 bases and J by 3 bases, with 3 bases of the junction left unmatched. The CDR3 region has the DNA TGTGCCAGCAGCTTTAGACAGGGGGTCTACGAGCAGTACTTC. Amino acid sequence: CASSFRQGVYEQYF.

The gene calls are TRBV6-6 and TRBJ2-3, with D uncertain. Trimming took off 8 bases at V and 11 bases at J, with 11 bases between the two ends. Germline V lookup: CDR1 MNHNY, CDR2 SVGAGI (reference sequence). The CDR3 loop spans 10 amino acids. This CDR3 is CASLGDGQYF. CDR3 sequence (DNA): TGTGCCAGCTTAGGAGATGGGCAGTATTTT.

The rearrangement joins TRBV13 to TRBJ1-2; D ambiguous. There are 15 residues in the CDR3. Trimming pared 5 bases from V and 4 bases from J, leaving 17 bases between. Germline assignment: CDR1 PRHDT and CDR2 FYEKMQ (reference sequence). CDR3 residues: CASSPRGGRVYGYTF. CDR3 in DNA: TGTGCCAGCAGCCCCCGGGGAGGGAGAGTCTATGGCTACACCTTC. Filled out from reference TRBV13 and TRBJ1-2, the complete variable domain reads AAGVIQSPRHLIKEKRETATLKCYPIPRHDTVYWYQQGPGQDPQFLISFYEKMQSDKGSIPDRFSAQQFSDYHSELNMSSLELGDSALYFCASSPRGGRVYGYTFGSGTRLTVV.

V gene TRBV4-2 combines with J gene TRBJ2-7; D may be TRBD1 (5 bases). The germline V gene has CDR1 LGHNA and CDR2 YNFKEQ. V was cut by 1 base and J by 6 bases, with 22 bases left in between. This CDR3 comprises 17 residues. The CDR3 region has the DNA TGTGCCAGCAGCCAAGGATACGAGACAGCCCACTCTCTCGAGCAGTACTTC. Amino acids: CASSQGYETAHSLEQYF.

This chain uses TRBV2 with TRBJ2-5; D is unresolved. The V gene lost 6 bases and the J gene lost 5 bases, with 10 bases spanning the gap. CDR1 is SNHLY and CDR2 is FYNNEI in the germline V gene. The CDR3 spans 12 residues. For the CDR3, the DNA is TGTGCCAGCAGGCCCAGACTTGAGACCCAGTACTTC. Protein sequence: CASRPRLETQYF.

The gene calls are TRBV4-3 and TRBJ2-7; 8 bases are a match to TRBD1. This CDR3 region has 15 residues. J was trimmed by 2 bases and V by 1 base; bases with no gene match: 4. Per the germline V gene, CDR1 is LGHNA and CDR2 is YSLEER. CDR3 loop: CASSQVTGGPYEQYF. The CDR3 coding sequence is TGCGCCAGCAGCCAAGTCACAGGGGGACCCTACGAGCAGTACTTC.

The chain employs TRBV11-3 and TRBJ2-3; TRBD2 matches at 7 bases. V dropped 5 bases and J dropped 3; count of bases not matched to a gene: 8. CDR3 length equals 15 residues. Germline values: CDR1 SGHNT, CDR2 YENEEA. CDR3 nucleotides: TGTGCCAGCAGCCGCGGGGGAGCAGTAACAGATACGCAGTATTTT. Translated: CASSRGGAVTDTQYF.

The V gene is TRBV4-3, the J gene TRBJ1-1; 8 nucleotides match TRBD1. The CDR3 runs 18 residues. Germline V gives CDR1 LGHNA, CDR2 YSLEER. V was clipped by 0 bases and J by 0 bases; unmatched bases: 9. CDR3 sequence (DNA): TGCGCCAGCAGCCAAGATTCTCGACAGGGGCCTATGAACACTGAAGCTTTCTTT. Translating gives CASSQDSRQGPMNTEAFF.

The CDR3 DNA is TGTGCCAGCAGCTCGCCCGACAGGGGGTCTGAAGCTTTCTTT. As protein: CASSSPDRGSEAFF. This sequence joins TRBV11-3 and TRBJ1-1; 9 bases agree with TRBD1. V lost 4 bases and J lost 6; bases outside the gene matches: 6. The length of the CDR3 is 14 residues. Germline loops: CDR1 SGHNT, CDR2 YENEEA.

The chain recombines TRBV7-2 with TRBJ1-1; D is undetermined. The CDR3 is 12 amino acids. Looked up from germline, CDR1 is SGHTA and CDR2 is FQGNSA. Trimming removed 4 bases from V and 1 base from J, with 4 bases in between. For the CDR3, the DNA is TGTGCCAGCAGCTACGGGAACACTGAAGCTTTCTTT. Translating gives CASSYGNTEAFF. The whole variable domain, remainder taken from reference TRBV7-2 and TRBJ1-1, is GAGVSQSPSNKVTEKGKDVELRCDPISGHTALYWYRQSLGQGLEFLIYFQGNSAPDKSGLPSDRFSAERTGGSVSTLTIQRTQQEDSAVYLCASSYGNTEAFFGQGTRLTVV.

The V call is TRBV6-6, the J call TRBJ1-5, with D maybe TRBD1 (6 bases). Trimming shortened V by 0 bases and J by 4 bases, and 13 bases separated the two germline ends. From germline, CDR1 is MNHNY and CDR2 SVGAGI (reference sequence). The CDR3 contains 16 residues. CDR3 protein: CASSYSEGGLNQPQHF. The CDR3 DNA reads TGTGCCAGCAGTTACTCGGAAGGGGGACTAAATCAGCCCCAGCATTTT.

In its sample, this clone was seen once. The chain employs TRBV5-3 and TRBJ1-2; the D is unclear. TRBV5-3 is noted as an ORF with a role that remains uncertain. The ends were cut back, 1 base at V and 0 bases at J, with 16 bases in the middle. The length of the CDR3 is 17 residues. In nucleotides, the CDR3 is TGTGCCAGAAGCTTGTGGCAGCTCAGAGAGGCTAACTATGGCTACACCTTC. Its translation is CARSLWQLREANYGYTF.